This T cell receptor beta chain originates from a study of shared clonotypes between healthy human individuals. Overall study results and limits: Sharing across four donors was highest in naive CD4 (roughly 5%) and lowest in memory CD8 (0.4%). Only blood was sampled, and tissue TCR repertoires likely differ from blood ones.

This CDR3 has 14 amino acids. Trimming cost V 2 bases and J 2 bases, with 9 bases left between them. The germline gives CDR1 MNHEY, CDR2 SMNVEV (reference sequence). A note on this clone: Its antigen is still unknown.

It was CD45RO-negative cells, positively selected for CCR7, that made up naive CD8 cells, with terminally differentiated effector memory CD45RA+ cells excluded. Genomic DNA from each subset was divided evenly over several immunoSEQ plates. Original handling: ImmunoSEQ output lacked quality scores and full-length reads, limiting matched filtering. The repertoire was sequenced with immunoSEQ multiplex PCR; TCRdb's copy has only in-frame clones and lacks some. D and trimming were read from the DNA, whereas the V and J calls and clone size are those reported in that table. The sample lists approximately 2,000,000 clones, about 94% seen once, with under 2% in the top ten.

Sequencing was done on a sample of naive CD8+ T cells from PBMCs. V is TRBV27 and J is TRBJ1-1; D gene ambiguous. The receptor's source is a man aged 18 to 29 in good health. Some clones in this sample may be carry-over from other donors' samples. CDR3 residues: CASSLGRINTEAFF. The CDR3 coding sequence is TGTGCCAGCAGTTTAGGTCGGATAAACACTGAAGCTTTCTTT.